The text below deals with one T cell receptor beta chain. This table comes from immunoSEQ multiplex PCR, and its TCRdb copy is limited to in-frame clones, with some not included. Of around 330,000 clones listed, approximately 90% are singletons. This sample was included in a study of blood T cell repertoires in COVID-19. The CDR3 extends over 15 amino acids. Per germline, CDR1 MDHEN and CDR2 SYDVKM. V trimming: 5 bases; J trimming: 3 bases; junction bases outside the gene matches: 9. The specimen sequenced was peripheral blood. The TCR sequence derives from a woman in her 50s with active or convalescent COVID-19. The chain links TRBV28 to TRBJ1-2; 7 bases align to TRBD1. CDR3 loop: CASSAYRGFDYGYTF. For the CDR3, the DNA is TGTGCCAGCAGTGCATACAGGGGTTTTGACTATGGCTACACCTTC.